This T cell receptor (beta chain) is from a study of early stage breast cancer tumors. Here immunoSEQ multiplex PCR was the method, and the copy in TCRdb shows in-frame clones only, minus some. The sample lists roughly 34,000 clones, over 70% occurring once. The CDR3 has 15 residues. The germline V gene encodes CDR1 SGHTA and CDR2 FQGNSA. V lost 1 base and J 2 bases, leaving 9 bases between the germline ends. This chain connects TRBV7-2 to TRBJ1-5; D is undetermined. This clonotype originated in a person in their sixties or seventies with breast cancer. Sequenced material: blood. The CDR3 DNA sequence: TGTGCCAGCAGCTTAGAGGGTACACGCAATCAGCCCCAGCATTTT. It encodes CASSLEGTRNQPQHF.